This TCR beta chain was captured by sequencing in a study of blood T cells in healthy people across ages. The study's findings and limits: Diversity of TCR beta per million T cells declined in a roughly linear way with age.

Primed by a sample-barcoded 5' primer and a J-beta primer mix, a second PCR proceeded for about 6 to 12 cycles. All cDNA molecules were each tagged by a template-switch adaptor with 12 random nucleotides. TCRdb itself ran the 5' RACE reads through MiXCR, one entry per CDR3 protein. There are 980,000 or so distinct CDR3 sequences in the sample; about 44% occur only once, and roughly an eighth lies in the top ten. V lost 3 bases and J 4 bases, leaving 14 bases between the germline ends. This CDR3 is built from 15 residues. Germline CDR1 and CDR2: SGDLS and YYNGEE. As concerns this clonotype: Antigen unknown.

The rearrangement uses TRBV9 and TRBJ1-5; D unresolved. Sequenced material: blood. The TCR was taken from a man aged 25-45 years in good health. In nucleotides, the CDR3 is TGTGCCAGCAGCGCCAAGGGCACGTTAAATCAGCCCCAGCATTTT. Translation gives CASSAKGTLNQPQHF.